One sample yielded the 19 T cell receptor beta chains listed below, sequenced in a study of blood T cell repertoires in COVID-19. The method was immunoSEQ multiplex PCR; TCRdb's version includes in-frame clones alone and lacks a portion of them. The table includes under 75,000 clones, 70% to 80% detected once. Sequencing was carried out using peripheral blood. Receptors were obtained from a woman older than 75 with acute or convalescent COVID-19.

The genes are TRBV15 and TRBJ1-2, with 10 bases matching TRBD1. This CDR3 comprises 16 residues. V lost 2 bases to trimming and J lost 1 base; unmatched junction nucleotides: 4. Germline V lookup: CDR1 LNHNV, CDR2 YYDKDF (reference sequence). The CDR3 reads CATSRPDRGFNYGYTF. The CDR3 DNA follows: TGTGCCACCAGCAGACCGGACAGGGGGTTTAACTATGGCTACACCTTC.

This clone was seen only a few times. The rearrangement links TRBV10-3 to TRBJ1-5, with D hard to call. The V gene's germline CDR1 is ENHRY and CDR2 SYGVKD. The CDR3 spans 15 residues. V was clipped by 5 bases and J by 0 bases, with 11 bases between them. This chain's CDR3 is CAISRGLNSNQPQHF. CDR3 in DNA: TGTGCCATCAGTCGCGGGCTAAATAGCAATCAGCCCCAGCATTTT.

This clone was detected a few times. The chain is built from TRBV10-2 and TRBJ2-1; 8 bases align to TRBD2. In germline, CDR1 is WSHSY, CDR2 SAAADI. There are 16 residues in the CDR3. The J segment lost 7 bases and the V segment lost 3 bases, leaving 11 bases of the junction unmatched. The CDR3 here is CASSDLQQTSDNEQFF. The CDR3 nucleotides are TGCGCCAGCAGTGACCTACAGCAGACTAGCGATAATGAGCAGTTCTTC.

The V gene is TRBV28, the J gene TRBJ1-4; D is unclear. Germline values: CDR1 MDHEN, CDR2 SYDVKM. The CDR3 loop spans 11 amino acids. V gave up 2 bases and J gave up 16 bases, with 11 bases separating them. The CDR3 loop is CASSLAGFAFF. CDR3 nucleotide sequence: TGTGCCAGCAGTTTAGCCGGTTTTGCGTTTTTT. The entire variable domain, with the rest obtained from reference TRBV28 and TRBJ1-4, is as follows: DVKVTQSSRYLVKRTGEKVFLECVQDMDHENMFWYRQDPGLGLRLIYFSYDVKMKEKGDIPEGYSVSREKKERFSLILESASTNQTSMYLCASSLAGFAFFGSGTQLSVL.

The gene calls are TRBV28 and TRBJ1-2; perhaps TRBD1 as D (6 bases). The V gene lost 4 bases and the J gene lost 10 bases, with 13 bases spanning the gap. The CDR3 loop spans 12 amino acids. Germline assignment: CDR1 MDHEN and CDR2 SYDVKM. CDR3 DNA: TGTGCCAGCAGTTGGACAGCCCGTGACTACACCTTC. Protein sequence: CASSWTARDYTF.

V is TRBV4-3 and J is TRBJ1-2; D not certain. V was clipped by 1 base and J by 4 bases, with 7 bases between them. Germline CDR1 is LGHNA and CDR2 is YSLEER. There are 13 residues in the CDR3. CDR3 nucleotide sequence: TGCGCCAGCAGCCAAGGAAACAGCTATGGCTACACCTTC. As protein: CASSQGNSYGYTF.

The chain employs TRBV6-5 and TRBJ2-3; 9 nucleotides line up with TRBD2. CDR1 and CDR2 (germline): MNHEY, SVGAGI. The length of the CDR3 is 14 residues. Losses at the gene ends were 7 bases for V and 1 base for J; bases not matched to a gene: 3. The CDR3 bases are TGTGCCAGCATCCCTAGCGGGGGCACAGATACGCAGTATTTT. Protein sequence: CASIPSGGTDTQYF.

The V call is TRBV5-6, the J call TRBJ1-2, with unresolved D. This CDR3 contains 14 residues. The V gene's germline CDR1 is SGHDT and CDR2 YYEEEE. Deletions cut 4 bases from V and 4 bases from J, with 14 bases between. CDR3 sequence (DNA): TGTGCCAGCAGCCCCGGGAGATCGAGCTATGGCTACACCTTC. It codes for CASSPGRSSYGYTF.

This rearrangement joins TRBV20-1 to TRBJ1-1, with a tentative D call TRBD1 (5 bases). Germline CDR1 reads DFQATT; CDR2 reads SNEGSKA (reference sequence). Trimming took 3 bases from V and 1 from J, leaving 15 bases between them. CDR3 length: 15 residues. The CDR3 protein is CSASSVQEENTEAFF. For the CDR3, the DNA is TGCAGTGCTAGTAGTGTACAGGAAGAGAACACTGAAGCTTTCTTT.

The rearrangement links TRBV3-1 (or the pseudogene TRBV3-2) to TRBJ1-2, with unresolved D. V was cut by 1 base and J by 6 bases, with 12 bases left in between. This CDR3 comprises 14 residues. CDR1 and CDR2 from the germline V gene are LGHDT and YNNKEL (reference sequence). CDR3 loop: CASSQVGRGDGYTF. CDR3 nucleotide sequence: TGTGCCAGCAGCCAAGTTGGCCGAGGCGATGGCTACACCTTC.

In DNA, the CDR3 is TGTGCCAGCAGCTCCCGGGGAGGGAGGAATGGCTACACCTTC. Translated: CASSSRGGRNGYTF. The chain carries TRBV7-2 and TRBJ1-2; D is uncertain. CDR1 SGHTA and CDR2 FQGNSA come from the germline V gene. V was shortened by 4 bases and J by 6 bases, with 15 bases between the two germline ends. The CDR3 sequence is 14 residues long. Supplemented by reference TRBV7-2 and TRBJ1-2, the full variable domain reads GAGVSQSPSNKVTEKGKDVELRCDPISGHTALYWYRQSLGQGLEFLIYFQGNSAPDKSGLPSDRFSAERTGGSVSTLTIQRTQQEDSAVYLCASSSRGGRNGYTFGSGTRLTVV.

The table lists this clone with a few counts. The V gene is TRBV30, the J gene TRBJ1-5; 7 bases are a match to TRBD1. This CDR3 has 15 amino acids. J lost 3 bases, V lost 2 bases, and 7 bases had no gene match. Germline lookup yields CDR1 GTSNPN and CDR2 SVGIG (reference sequence). As DNA, the CDR3 is TGTGCCTGGAGTCGACCGGGACAGTTCAATCAGCCCCAGCATTTT. It encodes CAWSRPGQFNQPQHF.

The rearrangement joins TRBV27 to TRBJ2-7, with 10 nucleotides matching TRBD2. Unmatched junction bases numbered 5, after V lost 3 bases and J lost 6 bases. This CDR3 comprises 14 residues. The germline CDR1 and CDR2 sequences are MNHEY and SMNVEV (reference sequence). CDR3 nucleotide sequence: TGTGCCAGCAGTTTCGACCTAGCGGGGGCCGAGCAGTACTTC. Amino acids: CASSFDLAGAEQYF.

This rearrangement joins TRBV3-1 (or the pseudogene TRBV3-2) to TRBJ2-5; D call uncertain. The germline V and J ends were trimmed by 4 bases and 1 base, with 7 bases remaining between them. The germline V gene has CDR1 LGHDT and CDR2 YNNKEL (reference sequence). CDR3 length: 13 amino acids. As DNA, the CDR3 is TGTGCCAGCAGCCGCTTAGCCCAAGAGACCCAGTACTTC. Translation: CASSRLAQETQYF.

The chain is built from TRBV28 and TRBJ2-2; 7 positions match TRBD1. Trimming cost V 10 bases and J 5 bases; bases outside gene matches: 10. The germline V gene encodes CDR1 MDHEN and CDR2 SYDVKM. The CDR3 extends over 14 amino acids. CDR3: CATLGQVGTGELFF. CDR3 DNA sequence: TGTGCCACCCTCGGACAGGTGGGGACCGGGGAGCTGTTTTTT.

The chain recombines TRBV4-3 with TRBJ2-7; 13 nucleotides line up with TRBD2. CDR1 and CDR2 from the germline V gene are LGHNA and YSLEER. CDR3 length equals 20 residues. The V gene end was trimmed by 4 bases and the J gene end by 1 base; junction bases not matched to a gene: 16. The CDR3 spells CASSRGLAGVRRLPSYEQYF. CDR3 nucleotide sequence: TGCGCCAGCAGCCGAGGACTAGCGGGAGTCCGTCGGCTACCGTCCTACGAGCAGTACTTC.

CDR3 bases: TGTGCCAGCTCTCCGGGACAGATGAACACTGAAGCTTTCTTT. Translating gives CASSPGQMNTEAFF. V gene TRBV18 combines with J gene TRBJ1-1, with 7 bases identical to TRBD1. The germline V gene encodes CDR1 KGHSH and CDR2 LQKENI. CDR3 length equals 14 residues. The V and J ends lost 6 bases and 0 bases, in that order; junction bases with no gene match: 4.

This sequence joins TRBV3-1 (or the pseudogene TRBV3-2) and TRBJ2-5; 7 bases are shared with TRBD2. Trimming at V came to 1 base and at J to 7 bases, leaving 6 bases not matched to a gene. In germline, CDR1 is LGHDT, CDR2 YNNKEL (reference sequence). There are 14 residues in the CDR3. The CDR3 loop reads CASSQVTGGATQYF. The CDR3 DNA reads TGTGCCAGCAGCCAAGTCACGGGGGGAGCGACCCAGTACTTC.

The V gene is TRBV19, the J gene TRBJ1-5, with D tentatively TRBD1 (5 bases). The CDR3 is made up of 16 amino acids. In germline, CDR1 is LNHDA, CDR2 SQIVND (reference sequence). Trimming took off 0 bases at V and 3 bases at J, with 12 bases between the two ends. The CDR3 region is CASSIEQAGLNQPQHF. The CDR3 coding sequence is TGTGCCAGTAGTATAGAACAGGCAGGTCTCAATCAGCCCCAGCATTTT.